In its sample, the clone carrying this T cell receptor beta chain was seen a few times. V shed 5 bases and J 4 bases; nucleotides not matched to a gene: 7. This CDR3 has 14 residues. From germline, CDR1 is LGHDT and CDR2 YNNKEL (reference sequence). TCRdb independently ran MiXCR on the RT-PCR reads; one entry per CDR3 protein. In the table there are 500,000 to 550,000 distinct CDR3 sequences, roughly a quarter of which are singletons. This sample was included in a study of response to subunit inactivated influenza vaccine. The sample was also reused in another study, on T cells expressing NK-cell markers. That work states: Scientists made TCR beta cDNA using 5'RACE template switching with UMIs. It was still unclear whether expanded NKG2C+ T cell clones were HCMV specific.

The chain recombines TRBV3-1 with TRBJ1-1; 7 positions agree with TRBD1. Specimen: CD4+ T cells sorted from PBMCs, collected roughly 12 days after vaccination. The TCR comes from a man aged 45-65 years who received an inactivated influenza vaccine. In DNA form, the CDR3 reads TGTGCCAGCAGCTCAGGGGGAGTTCGCACTGAAGCTTTCTTT. Protein: CASSSGGVRTEAFF.